This T cell receptor beta chain was sequenced during a study of T cell changes during pregnancy in multiple sclerosis. Germline CDR1 and CDR2: SGHTS and YDEGEE. This CDR3 comprises 15 residues. The V and J ends lost 1 base and 8 bases, in that order; junction bases with no gene match: 11. Profiling relied on immunoSEQ multiplex PCR, and the TCRdb table lists in-frame clones only, not all of them. The top ten hold 0.35% of the sample, which has over 30,000 clones, approximately 94% seen once. The TCR sequence derives from a female donor with multiple sclerosis, enrolled in a pregnancy study. V usage is TRBV5-8 and J usage is TRBJ1-2, with 7 bases identical to TRBD1. The material was CD4+ T cells from peripheral blood mononuclear cells, obtained after pregnancy. CDR3 residues: CASSLISEGAGGYTF. CDR3 nucleotide sequence: TGTGCCAGCAGCTTGATTTCGGAGGGGGCAGGCGGCTACACCTTC.